This T cell receptor (beta chain) was identified during a study of Graves' ophthalmopathy and Graves' hyperthyroidism. Moderate-to-severe activity, CAS ≥3, NOSPECS ≥4 and duration under 3 months were recorded for donors with ophthalmopathy. RNA transcripts served as template for amplifying TCR beta CDR3 sequences. The authors performed first-round RT-PCR with HTBI primers and then a second-round multiplex PCR. TCRdb recomputed calls from the multiplex PCR reads with MiXCR, one row per CDR3 protein. Among 650,000 to 900,000 distinct CDR3 sequences listed, approximately 40% were seen once. Sequenced sample: peripheral blood. This TCR was recovered from an adult man with Graves' ophthalmopathy.

The DNA for the CDR3 is TGCAGTGCTAGAGATGAGGGGCCGGGCTCTGGAAACACCATATATTTT. Translating it yields CSARDEGPGSGNTIYF. V and J are TRBV20-1 and TRBJ1-3; D perhaps matches TRBD1 (5 bases). This CDR3 spans 16 amino acids. CDR1 and CDR2 from the germline V gene are DFQATT and SNEGSKA (reference sequence). The V and J ends lost 0 bases and 0 bases respectively, with 12 bases between them.